This TCR beta chain appears in the sequencing data of a study of T-cell memory formation after mild COVID-19. Constant-segment primers were used for 5'RACE, and the resulting TCR alpha and TCR beta cDNA libraries carried sample barcodes and UMIs. TCRdb reprocessed the 5' RACE reads with MiXCR, giving one entry per CDR3 protein. The sample records over 350,000 distinct CDR3 sequences, 20% to 30% being singletons. The V gene end was trimmed by 6 bases and the J gene end by 4 bases; junction bases not matched to a gene: 13. CDR3 length: 16 amino acids. Germline lookup yields CDR1 DFQATT and CDR2 SNEGSKA (reference sequence).

The clonotype originates from an adult woman who had mild COVID-19 (a few samples of this study predate the infection). Cell type and time point are not known. The chain is built from TRBV20-1 and TRBJ2-2, with 8 bases matching TRBD2. Sequencing input: PBMCs or a T cell subset sorted from them (not recorded which). CDR3 nucleotides: TGCAGTGCCGCCTCGGTAGCGGGACCTAGCACCGGGGAGCTGTTTTTT. Its protein is CSAASVAGPSTGELFF.